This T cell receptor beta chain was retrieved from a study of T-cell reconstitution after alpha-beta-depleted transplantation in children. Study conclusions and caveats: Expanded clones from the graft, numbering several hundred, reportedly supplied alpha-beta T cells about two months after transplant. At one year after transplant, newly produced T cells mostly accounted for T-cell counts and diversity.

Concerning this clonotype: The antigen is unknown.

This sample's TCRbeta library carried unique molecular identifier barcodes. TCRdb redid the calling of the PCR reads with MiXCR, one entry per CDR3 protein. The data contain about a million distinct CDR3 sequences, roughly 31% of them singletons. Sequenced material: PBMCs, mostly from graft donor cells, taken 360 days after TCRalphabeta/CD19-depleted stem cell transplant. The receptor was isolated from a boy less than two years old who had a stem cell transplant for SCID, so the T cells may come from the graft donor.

The CDR3 bases are TGTGCCAGCAGCCAAGGGTGGGGGGCAGGTGAAAAACTGTTTTTT. Protein sequence: CASSQGWGAGEKLFF. J is TRBJ1-4 and V is TRBV7-2; the D gene is possibly TRBD1 (6 bases). CDR1 and CDR2 (germline): SGHTA, FQGNSA. This CDR3 contains 15 residues. V was clipped by 5 bases and J by 7 bases, with 17 bases between them.